The sequence of this TCR beta chain was determined in a study of beta chain features in type 1 diabetes. Study-level points and caveats: A closer apparent resemblance between naive, central memory and Treg TCRB repertoires was seen in patients than in healthy donors.

Every isolated RNA sample was fully reverse transcribed, so sequencing captured expressed TCRB transcripts. TCRdb's copy holds only in-frame clones and misses some; the assay was immunoSEQ multiplex PCR. The table has roughly 150,000 clones, about 9.8% seen once. J was trimmed by 4 bases and V by 10 bases; bases with no gene match: 5. The CDR3 spans 13 residues. Per the germline V gene, CDR1 is MNHEY and CDR2 is SVGAGI. This clone was observed a handful of times. The target antigen is unknown. The genes are TRBV6-5 and TRBJ1-1, with 11 positions matching TRBD1. This clonotype was obtained from a woman aged 18-30 years in good health. Source material: central memory CD4+ T cells from blood. The CDR3 nucleotides read TGTGCCACAGCCGGGACAGGGGGCACTGAAGCTTTCTTT. This codes for CATAGTGGTEAFF.